The sequence of this T cell receptor beta chain was determined in a study of cytomegalovirus exposure and HLA in healthy donors. About the study: Researchers found that around 80% of under 450 genotyped donors fell within the Caucasian-associated ancestry cluster. Regarding the study as a whole: Analyses of presence and absence presupposed an approximately uniform sequencing depth across donors. Likely technical artifact: a cluster of highly shared sequence variants.

Researchers ran the PCR with 60 Vbeta and 13 Jbeta primers. Profiled with immunoSEQ multiplex PCR; TCRdb holds only in-frame clones, not every one. The sample carries more than 95,000 clones, approximately 81% recorded once. Germline V gives CDR1 SGHAT, CDR2 FQNNGV. This CDR3 region has 15 residues. The V end was cut by 4 bases, the J end by 4 bases, with 14 bases between. There are a few counts of this clone. Its antigen remains unidentified. The sequenced material came from PBMCs. The clonotype was recovered from a man aged 30 to 39 in good health and CMV-seronegative. This sequence joins TRBV11-2 and TRBJ1-3; a weak D match, TRBD1 (5 bases). CDR3 DNA: TGTGCCAGCAGCTCCATGCAGGGTATGGGAAACACCATATATTTT. Its translation: CASSSMQGMGNTIYF.